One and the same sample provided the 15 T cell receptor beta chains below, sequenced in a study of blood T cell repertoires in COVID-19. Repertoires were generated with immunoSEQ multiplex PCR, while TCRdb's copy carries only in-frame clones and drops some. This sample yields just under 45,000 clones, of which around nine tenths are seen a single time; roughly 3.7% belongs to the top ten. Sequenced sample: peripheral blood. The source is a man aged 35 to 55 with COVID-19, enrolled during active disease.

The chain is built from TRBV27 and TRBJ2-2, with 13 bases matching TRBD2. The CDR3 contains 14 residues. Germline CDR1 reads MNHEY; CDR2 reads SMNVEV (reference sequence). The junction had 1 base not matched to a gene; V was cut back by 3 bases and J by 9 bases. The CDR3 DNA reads TGTGCCAGCAGTTTGGGACTAGCGGGAAGGGAGCTGTTTTTT. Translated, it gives CASSLGLAGRELFF.

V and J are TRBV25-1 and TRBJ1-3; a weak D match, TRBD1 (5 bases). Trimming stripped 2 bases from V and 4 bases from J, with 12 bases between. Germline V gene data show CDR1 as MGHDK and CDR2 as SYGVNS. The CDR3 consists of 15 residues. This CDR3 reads CASSEGPRGGNTIYF. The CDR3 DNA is TGTGCCAGCAGTGAAGGCCCAAGGGGAGGAAACACCATATATTTT.

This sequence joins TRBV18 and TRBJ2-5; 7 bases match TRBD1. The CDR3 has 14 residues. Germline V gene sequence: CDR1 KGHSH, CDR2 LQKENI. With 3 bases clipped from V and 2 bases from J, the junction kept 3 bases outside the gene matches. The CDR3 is CASSPGQRQETQYF. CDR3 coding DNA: TGTGCCAGCTCACCGGGACAGAGGCAAGAGACCCAGTACTTC.

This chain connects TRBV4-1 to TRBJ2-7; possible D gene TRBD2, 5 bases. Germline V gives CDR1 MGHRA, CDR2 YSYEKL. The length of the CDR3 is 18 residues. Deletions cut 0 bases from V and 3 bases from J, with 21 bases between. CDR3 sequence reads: CASSQESQRTPVGYEQYF. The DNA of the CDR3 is TGCGCCAGCAGCCAAGAGTCGCAAAGGACTCCCGTGGGCTACGAGCAGTACTTC.

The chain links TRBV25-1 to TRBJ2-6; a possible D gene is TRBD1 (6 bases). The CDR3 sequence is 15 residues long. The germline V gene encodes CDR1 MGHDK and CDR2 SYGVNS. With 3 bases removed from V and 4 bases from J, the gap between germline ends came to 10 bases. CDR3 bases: TGTGCCAGCAGTGACAGGGGATCGGGGGCCAACGTCCTGACTTTC. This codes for CASSDRGSGANVLTF.

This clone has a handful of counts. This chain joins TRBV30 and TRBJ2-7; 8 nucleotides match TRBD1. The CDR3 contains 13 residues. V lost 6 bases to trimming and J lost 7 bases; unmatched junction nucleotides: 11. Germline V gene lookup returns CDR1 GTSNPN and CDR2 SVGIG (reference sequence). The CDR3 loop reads CACRGQVLWEQYF. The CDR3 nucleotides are TGTGCCTGCAGGGGACAGGTCCTCTGGGAGCAGTACTTC.

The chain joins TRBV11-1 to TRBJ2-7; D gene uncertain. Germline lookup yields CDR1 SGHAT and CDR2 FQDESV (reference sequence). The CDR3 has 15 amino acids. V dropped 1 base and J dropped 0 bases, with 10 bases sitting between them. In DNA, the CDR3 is TGTGCCAGCAGCTTAGTACGGAGCTTCTCCTACGAGCAGTACTTC. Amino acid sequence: CASSLVRSFSYEQYF.

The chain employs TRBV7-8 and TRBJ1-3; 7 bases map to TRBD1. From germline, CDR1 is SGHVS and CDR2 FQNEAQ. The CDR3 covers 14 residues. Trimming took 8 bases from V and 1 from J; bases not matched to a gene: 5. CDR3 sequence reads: CASSSGGSGNTIYF. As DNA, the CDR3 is TGTGCCAGCTCCTCAGGGGGGTCTGGAAACACCATATATTTT.

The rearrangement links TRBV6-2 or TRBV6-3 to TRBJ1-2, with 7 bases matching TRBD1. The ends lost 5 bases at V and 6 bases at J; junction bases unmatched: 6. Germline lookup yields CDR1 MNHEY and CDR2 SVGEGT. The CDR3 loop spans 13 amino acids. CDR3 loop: CASSNRQGNGYTF. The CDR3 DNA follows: TGTGCCAGCAGTAACCGACAGGGCAATGGCTACACCTTC.

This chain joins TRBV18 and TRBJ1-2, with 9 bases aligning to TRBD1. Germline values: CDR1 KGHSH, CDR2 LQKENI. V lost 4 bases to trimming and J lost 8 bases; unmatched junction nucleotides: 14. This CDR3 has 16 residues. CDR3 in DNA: TGTGCCAGCTCACGAACTAACGGGGGACAGGGTTCCGGCTACACCTTC. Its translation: CASSRTNGGQGSGYTF.

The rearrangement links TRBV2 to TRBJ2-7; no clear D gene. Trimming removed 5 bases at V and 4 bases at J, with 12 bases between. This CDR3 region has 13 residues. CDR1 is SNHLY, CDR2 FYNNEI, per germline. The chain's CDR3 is CASSTFSMYEQYF. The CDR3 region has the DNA TGTGCCAGCAGTACTTTTTCGATGTACGAGCAGTACTTC.

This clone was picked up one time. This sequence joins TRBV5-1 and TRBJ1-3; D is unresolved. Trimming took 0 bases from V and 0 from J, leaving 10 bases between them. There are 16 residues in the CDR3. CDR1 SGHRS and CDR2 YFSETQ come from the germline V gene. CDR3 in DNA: TGCGCCAGCAGCTTGGGTGGACTTAGCTCTGGAAACACCATATATTTT. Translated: CASSLGGLSSGNTIYF. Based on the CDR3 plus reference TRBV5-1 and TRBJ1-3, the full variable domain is KAGVTQTPRYLIKTRGQQVTLSCSPISGHRSVSWYQQTPGQGLQFLFEYFSETQRNKGNFPGRFSGRQFSNSRSEMNVSTLELGDSALYLCASSLGGLSSGNTIYFGEGSWLTVV.

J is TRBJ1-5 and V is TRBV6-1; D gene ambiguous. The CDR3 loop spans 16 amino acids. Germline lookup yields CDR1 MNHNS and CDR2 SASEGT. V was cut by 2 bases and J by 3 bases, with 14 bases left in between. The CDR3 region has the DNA TGTGCCAGCAGTGAACGCGGAGGGTGGGTCAATCAGCCCCAGCATTTT. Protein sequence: CASSERGGWVNQPQHF.

The CDR3 loop is CASSLDVRGPPDEQFF. The CDR3 DNA follows: TGTGCCAGCAGCTTGGATGTCAGGGGACCCCCGGATGAGCAGTTCTTC. The genes are TRBV5-4 and TRBJ2-1, with a tentative D call TRBD1 (6 bases). The V end lost 0 bases, the J end lost 8 bases, and 18 bases lay between the germline ends. Germline CDR1 is SGHNT and CDR2 is YYREEE (reference sequence). The CDR3 covers 16 residues.

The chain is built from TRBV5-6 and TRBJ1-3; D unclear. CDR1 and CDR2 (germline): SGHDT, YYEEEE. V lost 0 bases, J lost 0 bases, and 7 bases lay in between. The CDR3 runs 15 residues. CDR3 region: CASSLVGSSGNTIYF. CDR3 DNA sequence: TGTGCCAGCAGCTTGGTCGGGAGCTCTGGAAACACCATATATTTT.